Reported below is one T cell receptor (beta chain). Its antigen is currently not known. No base qualities exist here, and no much larger clone lies one base off it. These data belong to a study of CD8 T cells in ankylosing spondylitis (dated by TCRdb to the late 2010s). As for the study more broadly: The study profiled T cell receptor beta repertoires in healthy donors and ankylosing spondylitis patients to find disease-linked TCR variants. The full study cohort comprised around 25 ankylosing spondylitis patients and approximately 100 healthy donors. Samples of peripheral blood were taken, and for ankylosing spondylitis patients, synovial fluid was collected as well.

Sequencer: Illumina HiSeq 2500. Quantitative 5'-RACE with molecular barcodes was the method used to prepare the TCR beta libraries. On the study's bioinformatics: Disease-linked TCR variants were identified with a new computational method built on a probabilistic model of VDJ rearrangement. TCRdb reanalyzed the raw reads on its own, using fastp at Q25 for trimming and MiXCR for clone calling, and kept in-frame beta chains. Rows with a matching CDR3 protein are joined into one entry that keeps the most common DNA and genes. The authors' filters were not applied to this entry. This sample gives about 400,000 distinct CDR3 sequences in total; 20% of them show up just once. The biggest ten clones account for around 13% of the sample. For this chain, trimming is 1 base at the V end and 5 bases at the J end, and the number of junction bases without a gene match is 11. For CDR1 and CDR2, the germline V gene lists MGHRA and YSYEKL. The CDR3 holds 16 amino acids from the cysteine to the phenylalanine. The read is trimmed to its CDR3 DNA, 48 bases read in frame from base 1.

General study outcomes and caveats: Blood from ankylosing spondylitis patients appeared to be characterized by a TCR beta motif made up of under ten highly homologous amino acid variants. A CD8+ phenotype was shown by the disease-linked clones, which were found at relatively low frequencies in peripheral blood. The disease-linked clones were reported to be significantly enriched in matched synovial fluid samples from ankylosing spondylitis patients. Some of the motif variants had been reported before in the synovial fluid and blood of reactive arthritis patients, a finding that suggests common disease-initiation mechanisms.

The specimen sequenced was blood, either unsorted or a sorted T cell fraction (not recorded which). The rearrangement joined TRBV4-1 to TRBJ2-7; TRBD2 fits 7 bases in the junction. The sequence was obtained from a male donor with ankylosing spondylitis or in good health (not recorded which). The CDR3 is CASSQVWPAGTDEQYF. Here is the DNA: TGCGCCAGCAGCCAAGTGTGGCCAGCGGGGACGGACGAGCAGTACTTC.